This TCR beta chain was documented in a study of blood T cells in healthy people across ages. The CDR3 has 12 residues. From germline, CDR1 is SGHTA and CDR2 FQGNSA. V was pared by 4 bases and J by 4 bases, with 6 bases between. Remarks on this clonotype: A much larger clone lies a single base off, so this may be a read error.

A second roughly 7 to 12 cycle PCR used barcoded and J-beta primers. Paired-end reads containing CDR3 totaled no fewer than 3 million for each sample. TCRdb processed the 5' RACE reads anew with MiXCR; each CDR3 protein has one entry. The data hold just under 900,000 distinct CDR3 sequences, with under 35% observed a single time. Material for sequencing was blood. The chain has TRBV7-2 and TRBJ2-3; D is ambiguous. This TCR came from a woman older than 75 in good health. The CDR3 here is CASSSDADTQYF. The CDR3 DNA reads as TGTGCCAGCAGCTCCGACGCAGATACGCAGTATTTT.